This record concerns one T cell receptor (beta chain) sequence. The source of the sample is a study of type 1 and type 2 diabetes patients. The overall study: Magnetic bead positive selection isolated CD4+ or CD8+ T cells from PBMCs.

All diabetic donors were classified as either type 1 or type 2 diabetes. Donors had no other autoimmune disease or infection in four weeks. Trimming pared 0 bases from V and 4 bases from J, leaving 18 bases between. From germline, CDR1 is LNHDA and CDR2 SQIVND (reference sequence). The CDR3 consists of 17 residues. Genomic DNA was the PCR template. A primer set of 30 forward and 13 reverse primers amplified the CDR3. Using its own MiXCR run on the multiplex PCR reads, TCRdb lists one record per CDR3 protein. This sample carries some 250,000 distinct CDR3 sequences, 40% to 50% of them seen once, and the ten largest clones take roughly an eighth.

Specimen: peripheral blood mononuclear cells (PBMCs). The genes are TRBV19 and TRBJ1-2; a possible D gene is TRBD1 (6 bases). The TCR originated in a man between 18 and 35 years old with type 2 diabetes. CDR3: CASSIDLRRGLTYGYTF. DNA for the CDR3: TGTGCCAGTAGTATAGACCTTCGCAGGGGATTAACCTATGGCTACACCTTC. The variable domain in full, completed from reference TRBV19 and TRBJ1-2, reads DGGITQSPKYLFRKEGQNVTLSCEQNLNHDAMYWYRQDPGQGLRLIYYSQIVNDFQKGDIAEGYSVSREKKESFPLTVTSAQKNPTAFYLCASSIDLRRGLTYGYTFGSGTRLTVV.